A few counts support the clone carrying this T cell receptor beta chain. Its antigen is unidentified. The CDR3 spans 13 residues. Germline values: CDR1 MNHEY, CDR2 SMNVEV (reference sequence). Trimming shortened V by 2 bases and J by 1 base, and 6 bases separated the two germline ends. Isolated RNA was reverse transcribed in full, so expressed TCRB transcripts were sequenced. Profiled with immunoSEQ multiplex PCR; TCRdb holds only in-frame clones, not every one. There are some 410,000 clones in the sample; 14% occur only once, and approximately 0.035% lies in the top ten. The entry originates in a study of beta chain features in type 1 diabetes. Study-wide results and caveats: Resolution of whether HLA type affects TCRB rearrangement was not achieved here. There were fewer insertions and more deletions at the VDJ junctions of type 1 diabetes patients.

The source is a young man in good health. The chain employs TRBV27 and TRBJ2-7; D remains ambiguous. The sequencing input was naive CD4+ T cells from blood. This chain's CDR3 is CASSLKLSYEQYV. In DNA form, the CDR3 reads TGTGCCAGCAGTTTAAAGCTATCCTACGAGCAGTACGTC.